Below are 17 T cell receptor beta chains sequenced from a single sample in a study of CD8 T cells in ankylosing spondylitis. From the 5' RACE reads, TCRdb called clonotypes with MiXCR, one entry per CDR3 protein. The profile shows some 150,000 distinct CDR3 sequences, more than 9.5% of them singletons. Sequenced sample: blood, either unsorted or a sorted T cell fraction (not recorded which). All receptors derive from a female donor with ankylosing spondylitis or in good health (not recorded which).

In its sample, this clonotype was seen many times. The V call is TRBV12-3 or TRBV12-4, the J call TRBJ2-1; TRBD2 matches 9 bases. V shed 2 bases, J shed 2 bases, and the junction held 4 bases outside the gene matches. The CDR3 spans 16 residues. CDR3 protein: CASSLLGGRAYNEQFF. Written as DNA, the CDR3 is TGTGCCAGCAGTTTATTGGGCGGGAGGGCCTACAATGAGCAGTTCTTC.

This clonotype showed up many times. DNA for the CDR3: TGCAGTGCCGGGGGCAGGGGAAATTTTTACGAGCAGTACTTC. This codes for CSAGGRGNFYEQYF. This chain uses TRBV20-1 with TRBJ2-7; D assignment may be TRBD1 or TRBD2 (6 bases each). Trimming removed 6 bases at V and 4 bases at J, with 19 bases between. The CDR3 runs 14 residues. The germline V gene encodes CDR1 DFQATT and CDR2 SNEGSKA (reference sequence).

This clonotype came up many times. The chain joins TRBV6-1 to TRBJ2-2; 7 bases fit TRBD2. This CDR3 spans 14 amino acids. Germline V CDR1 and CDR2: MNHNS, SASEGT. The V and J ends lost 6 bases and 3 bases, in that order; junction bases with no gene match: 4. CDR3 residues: CASRRGGDTGELFF. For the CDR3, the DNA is TGTGCCAGCAGACGTGGGGGGGACACCGGGGAGCTGTTTTTT.

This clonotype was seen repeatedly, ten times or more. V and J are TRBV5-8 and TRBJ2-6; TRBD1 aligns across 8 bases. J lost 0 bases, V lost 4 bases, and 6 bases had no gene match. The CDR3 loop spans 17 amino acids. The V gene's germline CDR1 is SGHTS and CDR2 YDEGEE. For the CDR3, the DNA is TGTGCCAGCAGCACCGGGACAGGATTCTCTGGGGCCAACGTCCTGACTTTC. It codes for CASSTGTGFSGANVLTF.

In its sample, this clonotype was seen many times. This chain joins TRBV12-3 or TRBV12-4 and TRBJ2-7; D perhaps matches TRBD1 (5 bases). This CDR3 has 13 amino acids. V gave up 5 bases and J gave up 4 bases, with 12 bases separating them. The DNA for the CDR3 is TGTGCCAGCAGTCCAGGGTCAGGTTACGAGCAGTACTTC. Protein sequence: CASSPGSGYEQYF.

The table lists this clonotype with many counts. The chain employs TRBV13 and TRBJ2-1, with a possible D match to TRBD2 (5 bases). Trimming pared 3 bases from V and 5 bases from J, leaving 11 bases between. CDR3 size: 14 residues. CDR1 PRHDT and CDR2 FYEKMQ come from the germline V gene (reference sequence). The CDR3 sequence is CASSFRERDNEQFF. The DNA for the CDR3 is TGTGCCAGCAGCTTCCGGGAAAGAGACAATGAGCAGTTCTTC.

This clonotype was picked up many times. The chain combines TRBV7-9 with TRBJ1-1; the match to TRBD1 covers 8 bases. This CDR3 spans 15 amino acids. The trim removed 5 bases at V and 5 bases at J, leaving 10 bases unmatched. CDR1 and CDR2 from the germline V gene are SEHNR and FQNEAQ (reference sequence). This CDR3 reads CASSPGQDRTTEAFF. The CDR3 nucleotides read TGTGCCAGCAGCCCGGGACAGGATCGGACAACTGAAGCTTTCTTT.

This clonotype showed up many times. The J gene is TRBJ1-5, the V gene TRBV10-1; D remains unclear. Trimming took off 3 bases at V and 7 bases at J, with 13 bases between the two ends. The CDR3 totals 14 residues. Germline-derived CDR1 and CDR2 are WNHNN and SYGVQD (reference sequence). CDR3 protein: CASSDGGSSQPQHF. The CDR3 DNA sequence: TGCGCCAGCAGTGACGGAGGGTCCAGCCAGCCCCAGCATTTT.

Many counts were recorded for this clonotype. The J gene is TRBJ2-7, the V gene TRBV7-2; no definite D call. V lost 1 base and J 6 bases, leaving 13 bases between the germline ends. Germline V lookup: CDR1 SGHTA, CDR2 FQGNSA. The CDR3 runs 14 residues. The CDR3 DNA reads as TGTGCCAGCAGCTTAGACCCCAATGCCGGCGAGCAGTACTTC. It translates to CASSLDPNAGEQYF. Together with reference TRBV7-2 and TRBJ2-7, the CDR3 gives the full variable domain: GAGVSQSPSNKVTEKGKDVELRCDPISGHTALYWYRQSLGQGLEFLIYFQGNSAPDKSGLPSDRFSAERTGGSVSTLTIQRTQQEDSAVYLCASSLDPNAGEQYFGPGTRLTVT.

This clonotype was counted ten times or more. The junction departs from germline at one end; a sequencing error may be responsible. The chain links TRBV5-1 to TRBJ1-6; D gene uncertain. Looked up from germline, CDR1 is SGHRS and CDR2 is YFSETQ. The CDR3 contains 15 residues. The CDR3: CASSLGPENNLPLHF. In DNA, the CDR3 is TGCGCCAGCAGCTTGGGTCCAGAGAATAATTTACCCCTCCACTTT.

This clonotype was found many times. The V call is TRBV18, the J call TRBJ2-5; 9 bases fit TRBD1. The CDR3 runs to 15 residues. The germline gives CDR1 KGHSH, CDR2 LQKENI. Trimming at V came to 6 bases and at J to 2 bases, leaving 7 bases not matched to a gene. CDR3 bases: TGTGCCAGCTCCCCATCGACAGGGGGACAAGAGACCCAGTACTTC. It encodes CASSPSTGGQETQYF.

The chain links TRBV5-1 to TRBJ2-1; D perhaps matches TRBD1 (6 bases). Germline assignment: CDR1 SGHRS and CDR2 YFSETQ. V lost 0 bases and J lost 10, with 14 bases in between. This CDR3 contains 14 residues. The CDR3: CASSLGQGTGEQFF. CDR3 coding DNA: TGCGCCAGCAGCTTGGGCCAGGGAACAGGGGAGCAGTTCTTC.

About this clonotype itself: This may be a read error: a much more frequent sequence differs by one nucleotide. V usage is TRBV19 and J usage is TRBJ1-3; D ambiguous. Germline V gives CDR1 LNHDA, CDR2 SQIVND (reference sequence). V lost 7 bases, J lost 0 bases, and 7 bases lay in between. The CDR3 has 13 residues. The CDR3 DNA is TGTGCCAGTACGGACTCCTCTGGAAACACCATATATTTT. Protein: CASTDSSGNTIYF.

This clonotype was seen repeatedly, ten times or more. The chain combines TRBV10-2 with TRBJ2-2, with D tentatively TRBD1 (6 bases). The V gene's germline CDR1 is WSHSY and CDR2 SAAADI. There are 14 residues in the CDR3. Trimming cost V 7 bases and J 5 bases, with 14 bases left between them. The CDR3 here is CASIDGQRTGELFF. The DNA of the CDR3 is TGCGCCAGCATTGATGGACAGAGGACCGGGGAGCTGTTTTTT.

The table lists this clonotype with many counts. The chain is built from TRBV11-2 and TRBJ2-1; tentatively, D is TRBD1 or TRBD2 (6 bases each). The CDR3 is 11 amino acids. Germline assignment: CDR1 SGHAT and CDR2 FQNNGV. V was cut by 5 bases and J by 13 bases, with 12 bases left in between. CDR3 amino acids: CASSPRGPQFF. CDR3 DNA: TGTGCCAGCAGCCCACGGGGGCCTCAGTTCTTC. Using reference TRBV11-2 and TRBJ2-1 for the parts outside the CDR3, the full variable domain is EAGVAQSPRYKIIEKRQSVAFWCNPISGHATLYWYQQILGQGPKLLIQFQNNGVVDDSQLPKDRFSAERLKGVDSTLKIQPAKLEDSAVYLCASSPRGPQFFGPGTRLTVL.

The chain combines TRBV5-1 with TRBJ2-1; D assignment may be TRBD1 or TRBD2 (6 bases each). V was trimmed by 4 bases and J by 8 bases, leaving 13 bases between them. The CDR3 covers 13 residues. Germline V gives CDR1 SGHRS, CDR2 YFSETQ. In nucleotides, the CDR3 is TGCGCCAGCAGCCCGAGGGGGGTCGATGAGCAGTTCTTC. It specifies CASSPRGVDEQFF. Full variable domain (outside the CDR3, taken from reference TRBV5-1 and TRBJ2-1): KAGVTQTPRYLIKTRGQQVTLSCSPISGHRSVSWYQQTPGQGLQFLFEYFSETQRNKGNFPGRFSGRQFSNSRSEMNVSTLELGDSALYLCASSPRGVDEQFFGPGTRLTVL.

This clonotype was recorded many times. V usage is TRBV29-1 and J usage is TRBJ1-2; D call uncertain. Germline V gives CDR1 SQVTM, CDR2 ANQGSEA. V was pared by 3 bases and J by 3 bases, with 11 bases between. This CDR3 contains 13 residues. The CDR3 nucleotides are TGCAGCGTTGAGGGCAACAGCGACTATGGCTACACCTTC. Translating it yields CSVEGNSDYGYTF.